This T cell receptor (beta chain) was documented in a study of CD8 T cells in Susac syndrome. Findings and caveats of the study: TCR sequencing and HLA analysis covered a relatively small number of individuals.

The controls were healthy donors who were matched for age and sex. Negative magnetic isolation gave CD8+ and CD4+ cells; FACS enriched CD8+ TEMRA. The CDR3 runs 14 residues. Trimming took 8 bases from V and 0 from J; bases not matched to a gene: 2. Germline assignment: CDR1 LNHNV and CDR2 YYDKDF (reference sequence). As concerns this clonotype: Its antigen remains unidentified.

Random hexamers were used to reverse transcribe 0.5 to 1 ug of RNA. With immunoSEQ multiplex PCR, TCR beta CDR3 was amplified across 54 Vbeta and 13 Jbeta. TCRdb reprocessed the immunoSEQ multiplex PCR reads via MiXCR and lists one record per CDR3 protein. In the table there are 51,000 or so distinct CDR3 sequences, roughly 93% of which are singletons. The receptor comes from a human donor in good health. This chain links TRBV15 with TRBJ2-3, with 10 bases fitting TRBD2. Input material: CD8+ T cells from PBMCs. This CDR3 is CATQTSGSTDTQYF. The CDR3 nucleotides are TGTGCCACCCAGACTAGCGGGAGCACAGATACGCAGTATTTT.